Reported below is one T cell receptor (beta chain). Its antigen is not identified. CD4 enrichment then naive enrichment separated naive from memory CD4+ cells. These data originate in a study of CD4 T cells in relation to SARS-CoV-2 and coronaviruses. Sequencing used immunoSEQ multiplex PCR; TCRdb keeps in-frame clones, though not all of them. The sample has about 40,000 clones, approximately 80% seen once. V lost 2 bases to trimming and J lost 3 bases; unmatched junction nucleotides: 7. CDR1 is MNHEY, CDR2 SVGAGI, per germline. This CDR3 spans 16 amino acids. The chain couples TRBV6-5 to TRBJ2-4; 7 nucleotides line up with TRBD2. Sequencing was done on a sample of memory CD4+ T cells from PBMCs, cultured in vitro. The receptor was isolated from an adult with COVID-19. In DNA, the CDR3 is TGTGCCAGCAGTTACGGAGGGGAGGGAGGCAAAAACATTCAGTACTTC. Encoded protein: CASSYGGEGGKNIQYF.